The source of this T cell receptor beta chain is a study of tissue T cells after allogeneic stem cell transplantation (dated by TCRdb to between 2021 and 2022). For the study in its entirety: For tissues with multiple samples, a pathologist reviewed H&E sections and gave sequencing priority to samples with histologically apparent lymphocytes. TCR beta repertoires were profiled across many tissues obtained from research autopsies of patients with and without GVHD, as well as in mouse models of GVHD. The human part of the study was a prospective observational study with no blinding and no randomization. The full study reports these points: Not many T cell clones showed up in more than one patient, yet clustering based on motifs uncovered repertoire signatures that were shared across patients in a tissue-specific way. Within patients, how anatomically similar tissues were was a major factor shaping TCR repertoire composition, regardless of disease or transplant status. In both patients and mice, T cells from blood and spleen covered only a limited part of the TCR repertoire found in tissues. Blood samples were not available from the non-GVHD comparator patients. The patient cohort was small and clinically heterogeneous, and sampling depth was acknowledged as a limitation. The study did not determine which tissue TCRs were alloreactive or antigen-specific, and some clones might have been persisting host cells.

The time point label, as the study defines it: human tissue collected at research (rapid) autopsy. For comparison, three non-HCT patients with other cancers were selected retrospectively, each having at least five GI tract samples and no known GI disease at death. Autopsy tissues included GI sites from esophagus to rectum, liver, skin and lymphoid organs including spleen, after a median post-mortem interval of 9.75 hours. Each autopsy specimen was cut in two, with one portion flash-frozen in liquid nitrogen and the remainder formalin-fixed, and the outer muscle layers of GI specimens were removed. Genomic DNA was extracted from frozen tissues using the Mag-Bind Blood & Tissue DNA HDQ 96 Kit on a Chemagic 360 or the DNeasy Blood & Tissue Kit. Because of concern about red blood cell contamination, the extracted DNA went through further purification with the Genomic DNA Clean & Concentrator-25 kit.

Preparation of the library involved the immunoSEQ multiplex PCR assay. Adaptive Biotechnologies performed the TCRbeta CDR3 sequencing at survey depth and reported CDR3 sequences, V/J genes, productive frequency and template counts. Amplification of TCR beta CDR3 regions was performed from genomic DNA rather than from RNA. The study's own analysis went as follows. Jensen-Shannon divergence was used to quantify pairwise repertoire overlap between tissues, with a value of 1 meaning complete divergence and a value of 0 meaning identical repertoires. Tissues were clustered by single-linkage agglomerative hierarchical clustering of pairwise JSD values, and the clustering results were displayed as dendrograms. GLIPH2 was run on all patient samples with simulation_depth 1000, kmer_min_depth 3, cdr3_length_cutoff 8, keeping groups with more than two unique CDR3s. In a standardized tissue-overlap score, Jaccard GLIPH-group overlap across patients was extrapolated to a standard repertoire size of 1000 clones. Associations of diversity with clinical or experimental variables used linear mixed-effect models with tissue fixed effects and individual random effects. In TCRdb, the immuneACCESS table is reduced to in-frame sequences with V and J assigned. These tables do not hold every clone; where another copy was compared, an unresolved V gene accounts for under half, and the others remain unexplained. V and J calls and clone size are copied from that table; D and trimming were computed from the DNA. The sample table contains about 3,900 clones; only one count was recorded for roughly 74% of them. Over 8% of the sample belongs to the ten largest clones.

In regard to this clone: The antigen it binds to is not known. No base quality information exists; no much larger clone differs at one position.

The specimen comprised left colon tissue, sampled at autopsy. This sequence was found in a woman aged 18 to 50 with breast cancer.

The bases are TGTGCCAGAAGCTTGGGCCATAATTCCTACGAGCAGTACTTC. Its amino acids are CARSLGHNSYEQYF. In this chain, TRBV5-3 is recombined with TRBJ2-7, with the D segment identity uncertain. TRBV5-3 is recorded as an ORF, its role being uncertain. Counted from cysteine to phenylalanine, this CDR3 has 14 amino acids. The read is trimmed to its CDR3 DNA, 42 bases read in frame from base 1. Trimming costs V 0 bases and J 1 base, and their ends lie 8 bases apart.